The 26 T cell receptor beta chains presented below share a single source sample, sequenced in a study of identical twins' blood T cells. TCRdb reprocessed the 5' RACE reads via MiXCR and lists one record per CDR3 protein. The sample lists 400,000 or so distinct CDR3 sequences; about 28% were seen once. Sequencing input: PBMCs. The receptors stem from a woman aged 18-55 years in good health.

The chain uses TRBV2 and TRBJ1-1; D is ambiguous. Germline V CDR1 and CDR2: SNHLY, FYNNEI. CDR3 length equals 14 residues. V shed 5 bases and J shed 4 bases, with 14 bases lying between them. The CDR3, as DNA: TGTGCCAGCAGTTTCTCGAGGTTGAGCACTGAAGCTTTCTTT. The encoded protein is CASSFSRLSTEAFF.

On this clonotype itself: A much larger clone is a single base away; this may be a read error. V gene TRBV29-1 combines with J gene TRBJ1-1; D possibly corresponds to TRBD1 (6 bases). Trimming shortened V by 4 bases and J by 1 base, and 13 bases separated the two germline ends. The CDR3 has 14 residues. Germline lookup yields CDR1 SQVTM and CDR2 ANQGSEA. The CDR3 coding sequence is TGCAGCGTTGTATGGGGGGCGTGGAACACTGAAGCTTTCTTT. The encoded protein is CSVVWGAWNTEAFF.

This clonotype was seen at least ten times. CDR3 sequence: CASMGSTGSNGYTF. CDR3 bases: TGTGCCAGCATGGGGTCGACAGGATCCAATGGCTACACCTTC. The gene calls are TRBV9 and TRBJ1-2, with D perhaps TRBD1 (6 bases). Germline V gene lookup returns CDR1 SGDLS and CDR2 YYNGEE. The CDR3 length is 14 residues. Deletions cut 6 bases from V and 6 bases from J, with 18 bases between. Full variable domain (missing parts from reference TRBV9 and TRBJ1-2): DSGVTQTPKHLITATGQRVTLRCSPRSGDLSVYWYQQSLDQGLQFLIQYYNGEERAKGNILERFSAQQFPDLHSELNLSSLELGDSALYFCASMGSTGSNGYTFGSGTRLTVV.

This clonotype has a count of ten or more. The chain links TRBV29-1 to TRBJ1-1; D might be TRBD1 (5 bases). Germline CDR1 SQVTM, CDR2 ANQGSEA. This CDR3 is built from 13 residues. V lost 5 bases and J 4 bases, leaving 14 bases between the germline ends. DNA for the CDR3: TGCAGCGTTCCAGGGTATTTTAGCACTGAAGCTTTCTTT. This encodes CSVPGYFSTEAFF.

This clonotype was detected ten times or more. The chain recombines TRBV29-1 with TRBJ1-4; D is ambiguous. The CDR3 runs 13 residues. Trimming left V 7 bases short and J 4 bases short, with 13 bases between. CDR1 is SQVTM, CDR2 ANQGSEA, per germline. CDR3: CSAIGQNNEKLFF. The DNA for the CDR3 is TGCAGCGCAATAGGGCAAAATAATGAAAAACTGTTTTTT. Full variable domain (missing parts from reference TRBV29-1 and TRBJ1-4): SAVISQKPSRDICQRGTSLTIQCQVDSQVTMMFWYRQQPGQSLTLIATANQGSEATYESGFVIDKFPISRPNLTFSTLTVSNMSPEDSSIYLCSAIGQNNEKLFFGSGTQLSVL.

Only a few counts were recorded for this clonotype. The chain joins TRBV20-1 to TRBJ1-3, with no clear D. CDR1 DFQATT and CDR2 SNEGSKA come from the germline V gene (reference sequence). With 5 bases removed from V and 0 bases from J, the gap between germline ends came to 14 bases. This CDR3 has 15 residues. The CDR3 DNA reads TGCAGTGCTCCCTCGGACCTCCACTCTGGAAACACCATATATTTT. Translated, it gives CSAPSDLHSGNTIYF.

This clonotype was seen ten or more times. The chain is built from TRBV15 and TRBJ1-5, with D hard to call. Germline CDR1 is LNHNV and CDR2 is YYDKDF (reference sequence). CDR3 length equals 16 residues. V was clipped by 4 bases and J by 0 bases, with 13 bases between them. The CDR3 is CATSTLRDYSNQPQHF. The CDR3 DNA reads TGTGCCACCAGCACCCTCAGAGACTATAGCAATCAGCCCCAGCATTTT.

This rearrangement joins TRBV18 to TRBJ1-1; D unclear. Trimming removed 5 bases from V and 5 bases from J, with 21 bases in between. The germline V gene encodes CDR1 KGHSH and CDR2 LQKENI. CDR3 length: 16 residues. The CDR3 bases are TGTGCCAGCTCATCACGGAACAGCCTCGCGGGGACTGAAGCTTTCTTT. Amino acids: CASSSRNSLAGTEAFF.

This clonotype turned up a few times. V is TRBV5-1 and J is TRBJ2-7, with D perhaps assigned TRBD1 or TRBD2 (5 bases each). This CDR3 contains 14 residues. V dropped 2 bases and J dropped 0 bases, with 9 bases sitting between them. Per germline, CDR1 SGHRS and CDR2 YFSETQ. CDR3 protein: CASSFRGLSYEQYF. CDR3 nucleotides: TGCGCCAGCAGCTTTCGGGGCCTCTCCTACGAGCAGTACTTC.

This clonotype was observed a handful of times. V and J are TRBV20-1 and TRBJ1-5; the D gene is possibly TRBD1 (6 bases). Germline assignment: CDR1 DFQATT and CDR2 SNEGSKA (reference sequence). V dropped 1 base and J dropped 7 bases, with 17 bases sitting between them. The CDR3 consists of 15 residues. CDR3 in amino acids: CSARVRWGAQQPQHF. In nucleotides, the CDR3 is TGCAGTGCTAGAGTGAGGTGGGGGGCCCAACAGCCCCAGCATTTT.

This clonotype was seen more than once but under ten times. This chain connects TRBV27 to TRBJ1-1; possibly TRBD1 for D (6 bases). Trimming took off 5 bases at V and 0 bases at J, with 16 bases between the two ends. The CDR3 extends over 16 amino acids. Germline loops: CDR1 MNHEY, CDR2 SMNVEV (reference sequence). Written as DNA, the CDR3 is TGTGCCAGCAGTATAAACAGGGTTTACATGAACACTGAAGCTTTCTTT. Its protein product is CASSINRVYMNTEAFF.

This clonotype has at least ten counts. This chain links TRBV30 with TRBJ2-1, with D possibly TRBD2 on 6 matching bases. This CDR3 comprises 13 residues. The V gene's germline CDR1 is GTSNPN and CDR2 SVGIG (reference sequence). The V end lost 7 bases, the J end lost 3 bases, and 13 bases lay between the germline ends. The CDR3 DNA reads TGTGCCTACCGACTAGGCCTCTACAATGAGCAGTTCTTC. It translates to CAYRLGLYNEQFF.

There are a few counts of this clonotype. The chain combines TRBV20-1 with TRBJ1-6; maybe TRBD1 (5 bases). Germline V CDR1 and CDR2: DFQATT, SNEGSKA (reference sequence). V lost 0 bases to trimming and J lost 0 bases, with 9 bases between them. The CDR3 has 16 residues. The CDR3 sequence: CSARDPQGSYNSPLHF. CDR3 nucleotide sequence: TGCAGTGCTAGAGATCCGCAGGGCTCCTATAATTCACCCCTCCACTTT.

V and J are TRBV19 and TRBJ2-3; perhaps TRBD2 as D (5 bases). Germline V CDR1 and CDR2: LNHDA, SQIVND (reference sequence). V lost 6 bases to trimming and J lost 4 bases, with 11 bases between them. The CDR3 extends over 13 amino acids. The CDR3 coding sequence is TGTGCCAGTAGCGACTATGGGGCAGATACGCAGTATTTT. Its protein is CASSDYGADTQYF. Looking up the rest from reference TRBV19 and TRBJ2-3 gives the full variable domain: DGGITQSPKYLFRKEGQNVTLSCEQNLNHDAMYWYRQDPGQGLRLIYYSQIVNDFQKGDIAEGYSVSREKKESFPLTVTSAQKNPTAFYLCASSDYGADTQYFGPGTRLTVL.

With respect to this clonotype: This may come from a read error, since a much larger clone is one base off. V is TRBV2 and J is TRBJ1-5; a possible D gene is TRBD1 (6 bases). The CDR3 is made up of 14 amino acids. Trimming shortened V by 4 bases and J by 5 bases, and 12 bases separated the two germline ends. CDR1 and CDR2 (germline): SNHLY, FYNNEI. The CDR3: CASSGRQVYQPQHF. The DNA of the CDR3 is TGTGCCAGCAGTGGCCGACAGGTCTATCAGCCCCAGCATTTT.

The V call is TRBV10-3, the J call TRBJ1-1; D is uncertain. The CDR3 spans 11 residues. The germline V gene has CDR1 ENHRY and CDR2 SYGVKD. CDR3 amino acids: CDARGGTEAFF. CDR3 in DNA: TGTGACGCCCGCGGAGGAACTGAAGCTTTCTTT.

This chain connects TRBV20-1 to TRBJ2-7; D unclear. Trimming took off 5 bases at V and 4 bases at J, with 9 bases between the two ends. The CDR3 extends over 11 amino acids. Germline V lookup: CDR1 DFQATT, CDR2 SNEGSKA (reference sequence). The CDR3 loop is CSADLGYEQYF. CDR3 nucleotide sequence: TGCAGTGCTGACTTAGGATACGAGCAGTACTTC.

The CDR3 loop reads CSARQYGTDTQYF. As DNA, the CDR3 is TGCAGTGCAAGACAGTATGGCACAGATACGCAGTATTTT. The chain recombines TRBV20-1 with TRBJ2-3, with D possibly TRBD1 on 5 matching bases. V was trimmed by 6 bases and J by 1 base, leaving 11 bases between them. The CDR3 contains 13 residues. Germline loops: CDR1 DFQATT, CDR2 SNEGSKA (reference sequence).

About this clonotype itself: At one boundary the junction diverges from the germline segment, which might be a read error. The chain links TRBV6-6 to TRBJ1-3; unclear D gene. Germline CDR1 reads MNHNY; CDR2 reads SVGAGI (reference sequence). There are 16 residues in the CDR3. The CDR3 spells CASSNVAPNSGNAIYF. The CDR3 DNA sequence: TGTGCCAGCAGTAACGTTGCACCAAACTCTGGAAACGCCATATATTTT.

The chain joins TRBV20-1 to TRBJ1-1; D gene ambiguous. The ends were cut back, 6 bases at V and 6 bases at J, with 20 bases in the middle. Germline CDR1 and CDR2: DFQATT and SNEGSKA (reference sequence). This CDR3 contains 14 residues. In DNA form, the CDR3 reads TGCAGTGCCAGCCTGAAAGGGAACTTCGCTGAAGCTTTCTTT. It codes for CSASLKGNFAEAFF.

The chain is built from TRBV6-1 and TRBJ1-4, with 9 bases identical to TRBD1. The V gene's germline CDR1 is MNHNS and CDR2 SASEGT. This CDR3 spans 16 amino acids. Germline trimming cut 6 bases from V and 8 bases from J; bases unmatched to any gene: 13. CDR3 coding DNA: TGTGCCAGCAGACCTTCTTGGGGACAGGGAACGGAAAAACTGTTTTTT. Amino acids: CASRPSWGQGTEKLFF.

The table lists this clonotype with many counts. The rearrangement uses TRBV7-9 and TRBJ1-1; D unresolved. This CDR3 spans 12 amino acids. Trimming stripped 1 base from V and 6 bases from J, with 6 bases between. Germline V gene sequence: CDR1 SEHNR, CDR2 FQNEAQ (reference sequence). The CDR3 protein is CASSLGGAEAFF. For the CDR3, the DNA is TGTGCCAGCAGCTTAGGCGGGGCTGAAGCTTTCTTT.

In regard to this clonotype: With a much larger clone just one base away, this may be a read error. J is TRBJ1-1 and V is TRBV29-1; D not certain. In germline, CDR1 is SQVTM, CDR2 ANQGSEA. The CDR3 has 14 amino acids. The CDR3 DNA sequence: TGCAGCGTTGAAGATCTCTGGGGAAACACTGAAGATTTCTTT. Its translation: CSVEDLWGNTEDFF.

The chain employs TRBV6-5 and TRBJ2-7; the D gene is possibly TRBD2 (6 bases). Germline CDR1 is MNHEY and CDR2 is SVGAGI. Trimming stripped 5 bases from V and 4 bases from J, with 15 bases between. The CDR3 sequence is 14 residues long. For the CDR3, the DNA is TGTGCCAGCAGTCTTCAATCGACTAGATACGAGCAGTACTTC. This gives the protein CASSLQSTRYEQYF.

This clonotype was counted between two and nine times. The chain is built from TRBV7-9 and TRBJ1-3, with a weak D call TRBD1 (5 bases). Germline-derived CDR1 and CDR2 are SEHNR and FQNEAQ (reference sequence). This CDR3 is built from 16 residues. V lost 3 bases to trimming and J lost 1 base, with 13 bases between them. The CDR3 coding sequence is TGTGCCAGCAGCTTCATTGTCGCAGGGTCTGGAAACACCATATATTTT. Residues: CASSFIVAGSGNTIYF.

The rearrangement joins TRBV5-1 to TRBJ1-3, with a possible D match to TRBD1 (5 bases). The V end lost 1 base, the J end lost 4 bases, and 9 bases lay between the germline ends. The germline V gene encodes CDR1 SGHRS and CDR2 YFSETQ. This CDR3 spans 14 amino acids. The CDR3 protein is CASSLPGTGNTIYF. DNA of the CDR3: TGCGCCAGCAGCTTGCCAGGGACGGGAAACACCATATATTTT.